This is a list of T cell receptor beta chains from one sample in a study of OX40 agonist ivuxolimab in advanced cancers. TCRdb's table, derived via immunoSEQ multiplex PCR, lists solely in-frame clones and lacks some. Among fewer than 50,000 clones listed, around nine tenths were seen once. The source material was CD4+ or CD8+ T cells sorted from blood, sampled in a trial of the OX40 agonist ivuxolimab. Receptor source: an adult with an advanced solid tumor such as melanoma, head and neck, liver or kidney cancer. CDR3s include the opening cysteine and the closing phenylalanine or tryptophan.

v_call: TRBV7-2; cdr3_aa: CASTTTGRSSYNEQFF
v_call: TRBV9; cdr3_aa: CASSAGTGTYEQYF
v_call: TRBV5-1; cdr3_aa: CASSSGQGASEAFF
v_call: TRBV7-6; cdr3_aa: CASSGGGRGYFSYEQYF
v_call: TRBV4-3; cdr3_aa: CASSRYSGANVLTF
v_call: TRBV27; cdr3_aa: CASGQGARTEAFF
v_call: TRBV5-8; cdr3_aa: CASSLGPNQPQHF
v_call: TRBV19; cdr3_aa: CASSPTSEGGAFF
v_call: TRBV7-9; cdr3_aa: CASSQPQTPLHF
v_call: TRBV4-1; cdr3_aa: CASSSDLWEETQYF